Listed below are T cell receptor beta chains from one sample, sequenced in a study of Graves' ophthalmopathy and Graves' hyperthyroidism. TCRdb analysed the multiplex PCR reads with MiXCR anew, one entry per CDR3 protein. This sample has roughly 220,000 distinct CDR3 sequences, with around 45% found just once. Sequenced sample: peripheral blood. The receptors were sampled from an adult man with Graves' ophthalmopathy. CDR3s include the opening cysteine and the closing phenylalanine or tryptophan. Fields, in order: V gene, clone size, J gene, D gene, CDR3 DNA, CDR3 protein. D genes are given only for firm matches. Rows may omit the clone size; those that give it use once, few, many or a size class.

TRBV4-1,few,TRBJ1-1,-,TGCGCCAGCAGTCGGAGGAACACTGAAGCTTTCTTT,CASSRRNTEAFF
TRBV7-9,-,TRBJ2-6,TRBD1,TGTGCCAGCAGCTTCAGGACAGGGACTGGGGCCAACGTCCTGACTTTC,CASSFRTGTGANVLTF
TRBV9,-,TRBJ1-2,TRBD1,TGTGCCAGCAGCCCCGCCGGGACAGGGTTTAACTATGGCTACACCTTC,CASSPAGTGFNYGYTF
TRBV5-1,-,TRBJ2-7,-,TGTGCCAGCAGCCCCGGGCCGAGGAGCTACGAGCAGTACTTC,CASSPGPRSYEQYF
TRBV2,many,TRBJ2-7,TRBD1,TGTGCCAGCAGTGAGGGGACAGGGTCCTACGAGCAGTACTTC,CASSEGTGSYEQYF
TRBV6-5,few,TRBJ1-5,-,TGTGCCAGCTGTACCCCAACGGCAGGGCCCCAGCATTTT,CASCTPTAGPQHF
TRBV5-6,-,TRBJ1-4,TRBD1,TGCGCCAGCAGCTCGCTGCCGGGACAGGGGGGGGAAAAACTGTTTTTT,CASSSLPGQGGEKLFF
TRBV15,few,TRBJ2-2,-,TGTGCCACCAGCAGTGGGGCTGGGGTCGGCACCGGGGAGCTGTTTTTT,CATSSGAGVGTGELFF
TRBV20-1,-,TRBJ2-7,TRBD2,TGCAGTGCTAGAGTTCCCGGGACTAGCGGCTACGAGCAGTACTTC,CSARVPGTSGYEQYF
TRBV5-8,-,TRBJ2-6,TRBD1,TGTGCCAGCAGCCGCGGACAGGGTATGTCGCGAGGGGCCAACGTCCTGACTTTC,CASSRGQGMSRGANVLTF
TRBV3-1,-,TRBJ1-1,-,TGTGCCAGCAGGCCTCTTGGCTCGGACACTGAAGCTTTCTTT,CASRPLGSDTEAFF
TRBV9,-,TRBJ1-4,-,TGTGCCAGCAGCCCTCGGGGGACTAGTCCAACTAATGAAAAACTGTTTTTT,CASSPRGTSPTNEKLFF
TRBV12-3/TRBV12-4,-,TRBJ1-1,-,TGTGCCAGCAGCAGGGAAGGGAAAGCTTTCTTT,CASSREGKAFF
TRBV24-1,-,TRBJ2-5,-,TGTGCCACCCGTAGGGACGGGGGGCCCCGAGAGACCCAGTACTTC,CATRRDGGPRETQYF
TRBV12-3/TRBV12-4,-,TRBJ2-2,-,TGTGCCAGCAGCTTAGATCCAAGGACAGATTTCGGGGAGCTGTTTTTT,CASSLDPRTDFGELFF
TRBV7-3,-,TRBJ2-7,-,TGTGCCAGCAGCTTAACTGGTGTGAGGGGGGACGAGCAGTACTTC,CASSLTGVRGDEQYF
TRBV7-9,-,TRBJ1-2,TRBD1,TGTGCCAGCAGTGCGTACCGGGACAGGGGCTATGGCTACACCTTC,CASSAYRDRGYGYTF
TRBV5-1,few,TRBJ2-7,TRBD2,TGCGCCAGCAGGACTAGCGGGATAGTGTACGAGCAGTACTTC,CASRTSGIVYEQYF
TRBV5-4,-,TRBJ1-4,-,TGTGCCAGCAGCTCCATAAATGAAAAACTGTTTTTT,CASSSINEKLFF
TRBV2,-,TRBJ1-1,-,TGTGCCAGCATTCAATCCCGGGCGGCGAGAACTGAAGCTTTCTTT,CASIQSRAARTEAFF
TRBV2,few,TRBJ2-5,TRBD1,TGTGCCAGTAGGACAGGGGAACAAGAGACCCAGTACTTC,CASRTGEQETQYF
TRBV9,-,TRBJ1-3,TRBD1,TGTGCCAGCAGCTTACGGACAGGGCGGGCTGGAAACACCATATATTTT,CASSLRTGRAGNTIYF
TRBV29-1,few,TRBJ2-2,-,TGCAGCGTTGGGGGGGCAGGGATCTCCGGGGAGCTGTTTTTT,CSVGGAGISGELFF
TRBV24-1,-,TRBJ2-3,TRBD1,TGTGCCACCAGTGATTTCCAGGGGGCTAAAGATACGCAGTATTTT,CATSDFQGAKDTQYF
TRBV7-2,few,TRBJ1-2,-,TGTGCCAGCACCGATGGGGGGGATGGCTACACCTTC,CASTDGGDGYTF
TRBV11-2,-,TRBJ1-1,-,TGTGCCAGCAGCTTGAGGCCGAACACTGAAGCTTTCTTT,CASSLRPNTEAFF
TRBV7-8,few,TRBJ2-7,TRBD1,TGTGCCAGCAGCTTAGGGGTTCTCGGGACAGGGCTGGGGTCCTACGAGCAGTACTTC,CASSLGVLGTGLGSYEQYF
TRBV11-1,-,TRBJ2-5,TRBD2,TGTGCCAGCAGCTTCGCTAGCGGGGTTCAAGAGACCCAGTACTTC,CASSFASGVQETQYF
TRBV25-1,-,TRBJ1-1,TRBD1,TGTGCCAGCAGTGACCTAGGACAGGGGTCCACTGAAGCTTTCTTT,CASSDLGQGSTEAFF
TRBV28,-,TRBJ2-5,-,TGTGCCAGCAGGGACTGGCGGTCGGGCCGAGAGACCCAGTACTTC,CASRDWRSGRETQYF
TRBV7-9,-,TRBJ1-2,TRBD1,TGTGCCAGCAGCTTAGCGCGCGGGACAGCCTATGGCTACACCTTC,CASSLARGTAYGYTF
TRBV10-2,few,TRBJ2-7,-,TGCGCCAGCAGTGAGTCCGTTGCAGAGTACGAGCAGTACTTC,CASSESVAEYEQYF
TRBV2,-,TRBJ1-5,-,TGTGCCAGCAGGGAGACCCGAAGGACCCATCAGCCCCAGCATTTT,CASRETRRTHQPQHF
TRBV7-9,-,TRBJ2-5,-,TGTGCCAGCAGCTTGAAGGGAAAGACCCAGTACTTC,CASSLKGKTQYF
TRBV6-5,-,TRBJ1-1,TRBD1,TGTGCCAGCAGTGGAGGGACAGGCGTAAACCATCTATTATTGAACACTGAAGCTTTCTTT,CASSGGTGVNHLLLNTEAFF
TRBV11-2,-,TRBJ2-6,-,TGTGCCAGCAGCTCGCCTAAGACTGGGGCCAACGTCCTGACTTTC,CASSSPKTGANVLTF
TRBV7-9,-,TRBJ1-5,TRBD1,TGTGCCAGCAGCCACGGACAGGGGGAGAGCAATCAGCCCCAGCATTTT,CASSHGQGESNQPQHF
TRBV29-1,few,TRBJ2-7,-,TGCAGCGTTAGGGACGGTACCTACGAGCAGTACTTC,CSVRDGTYEQYF
TRBV15,few,TRBJ2-2,-,TGTGCCACCAGCACTCCTCGGGTCACCGGGGAGCTGTTTTTT,CATSTPRVTGELFF
TRBV4-1,few,TRBJ2-7,TRBD1,TGCGCCAGCAGCCCCAGGACAGGGAACGAGCAGTACTTC,CASSPRTGNEQYF
TRBV10-3,few,TRBJ1-2,-,TGTGCCATCAATCCACGGGAGGGCGACTATGGCGGCTACACCTTC,CAINPREGDYGGYTF
TRBV20-1,few,TRBJ2-3,TRBD2,TGCAGTGCGGGAGGACTAGCGGGAGACCGCACAGATACGCAGTATTTT,CSAGGLAGDRTDTQYF
TRBV20-1,-,TRBJ2-7,TRBD2,TGCAGTGCTAGAGACGTAGCGGGGGAGGTCTACGAGCAGTACTTC,CSARDVAGEVYEQYF
TRBV10-3,-,TRBJ1-4,-,TGTGCCAGCAGTCCTACCCTAAATGAAAAACTGTTTTTT,CASSPTLNEKLFF
TRBV7-2,-,TRBJ2-7,TRBD2,TGTGCCAGCAGTATCCTAGCGGGAGCCCCCTCCTACGAGCAGTACTTC,CASSILAGAPSYEQYF
TRBV24-1,-,TRBJ2-7,TRBD1,TGTGCCACCAGTGGAGACAGGGGCTACGAGCAGTACTTC,CATSGDRGYEQYF
TRBV25-1,-,TRBJ2-7,-,TGTGCCAGCAGGCCACAGGGTTTGTATTACGAGCAGTACTTC,CASRPQGLYYEQYF
TRBV10-3,-,TRBJ1-2,-,TGTGCCAGCGACCACGGGGCAGGGAATGGTTACACCTTC,CASDHGAGNGYTF
TRBV7-9,-,TRBJ2-5,TRBD1,TGTGCCAGCAGCCCAAACAGGGGGCGCGGGGAGACCCAGTACTTC,CASSPNRGRGETQYF
TRBV20-1,few,TRBJ2-7,-,TGCAGTGCTAAGGCCGTGGCAGGGAAGGCCTACGAGCAGTACTTC,CSAKAVAGKAYEQYF
TRBV12-3/TRBV12-4,few,TRBJ2-2,TRBD2,TGTGCCAGCACTGGCCCTTTAGCGGGAGCCGGGGAGCTGTTTTTT,CASTGPLAGAGELFF
TRBV7-9,few,TRBJ2-7,TRBD2,TGTGCCAGCAGCCTGGGGACTAGCGGTTACTACGAGCAGTACTTC,CASSLGTSGYYEQYF
TRBV7-3,many,TRBJ1-5,-,TGTGCCAGCAGCGAAGGCTTTGGCCAGCCCCAGCATTTT,CASSEGFGQPQHF